This T cell receptor beta chain was retrieved from a study of response to subunit inactivated influenza vaccine. Whole-study findings and limits: It was the authors' suggestion that each seasonal influenza vaccination recruits few new T cells.

One entry per CDR3 protein results from TCRdb running MiXCR on the RT-PCR reads. The sample lists hundreds of thousands of distinct CDR3 sequences; 25% were seen once. Germline V gives CDR1 SGHRS, CDR2 YFSETQ. The CDR3 extends over 14 amino acids. With 4 bases removed from V and 7 bases from J, the gap between germline ends came to 17 bases. On this clonotype: Its specificity is unknown.

The rearrangement links TRBV5-1 to TRBJ2-5; weak D call: TRBD2 (6 bases). The TCR originated in a man aged 45 to 65 who received an inactivated influenza vaccine. Sequencing was performed on CD4+ T cells sorted from PBMCs, taken 5 days after vaccination. The CDR3 is CASSGGTQGGTQYF. In nucleotides, the CDR3 is TGCGCCAGCAGCGGAGGGACGCAGGGCGGGACCCAGTACTTC.